Below, 24 T cell receptor beta chains from the same sample are listed, as sequenced in a study of T-cell reconstitution after alpha-beta-depleted transplantation in children. Molecular barcoding with unique molecular identifiers was used for the TCRbeta library. TCRdb recomputed calls from the PCR reads with MiXCR, one row per CDR3 protein. Of 700,000 to 850,000 distinct CDR3 sequences in the sample, 15% to 20% were seen once. The material sequenced was PBMCs, mostly from graft donor cells, taken 360 days after TCRalphabeta/CD19-depleted stem cell transplant. The source is a male patient younger than 18 who had a stem cell transplant for acute lymphoblastic leukemia, so the T cells may come from the graft donor.

This clonotype was observed at least ten times. The V and J genes are TRBV4-1 and TRBJ1-1; unclear D gene. V was clipped by 4 bases and J by 10 bases, with 13 bases between them. In germline, CDR1 is MGHRA, CDR2 YSYEKL. This CDR3 contains 12 residues. The CDR3 sequence: CASSLGLDGAFF. CDR3 nucleotide sequence: TGCGCCAGCAGCCTTGGCCTCGACGGAGCTTTCTTT.

This clonotype was seen at least ten times. The rearrangement links TRBV29-1 to TRBJ2-7; 8 bases match TRBD2. After removal of 4 bases from V and 3 bases from J, the junction contained 8 bases not matched to a gene. The germline CDR1 and CDR2 sequences are SQVTM and ANQGSEA. The CDR3 has 14 amino acids. DNA for the CDR3: TGCAGCGTTGGAAGCGGGAGCTTGATCTACGAGCAGTACTTC. This translates into CSVGSGSLIYEQYF.

This clonotype has at least ten counts. The rearrangement links TRBV12-3 or TRBV12-4 to TRBJ2-3; 9 nucleotides align to TRBD1. The CDR3 is 14 residues long. The trim removed 6 bases at V and 4 bases at J, leaving 5 bases unmatched. The CDR3 DNA reads as TGTGCCAGCAGCTTCGGACAGGGGTCAGATACGCAGTATTTT. This gives the protein CASSFGQGSDTQYF.

This clonotype was counted at least ten times. The chain carries TRBV3-1 and TRBJ2-1; D is perhaps TRBD2 (6 bases). The germline V and J ends were trimmed by 4 bases and 5 bases, with 21 bases remaining between them. This CDR3 has 17 residues. Germline V gene sequence: CDR1 LGHDT, CDR2 YNNKEL (reference sequence). This chain's CDR3 is CASSLRRSSGLNNEQFF. CDR3 coding DNA: TGTGCCAGCAGCCTTCGACGGAGTAGCGGTCTAAACAATGAGCAGTTCTTC.

The V and J genes are TRBV10-2 and TRBJ2-5, with D uncertain. Deletions cut 3 bases from V and 3 bases from J, with 8 bases between. This CDR3 spans 13 amino acids. Germline loops: CDR1 WSHSY, CDR2 SAAADI. CDR3 loop: CASSDNTKETQYF. DNA of the CDR3: TGCGCCAGCAGTGATAATACTAAAGAGACCCAGTACTTC.

This clonotype showed up just a few times. This chain connects TRBV5-4 to TRBJ2-1; 8 bases map to TRBD2. CDR3 size: 16 residues. Germline V gene lookup returns CDR1 SGHNT and CDR2 YYREEE (reference sequence). Trimming cost V 0 bases and J 2 bases; bases outside gene matches: 4. CDR3 DNA sequence: TGTGCCAGCAGCTTGGTTCTAGCGGGTCCCTACAATGAGCAGTTCTTC. This sequence encodes CASSLVLAGPYNEQFF.

This clonotype was recorded a few times. In DNA, the CDR3 is TGTGCCAGCAGCTTCCCCGGGACTAGCGAGGAGACCCAGTACTTC. It translates to CASSFPGTSEETQYF. The chain carries TRBV7-9 and TRBJ2-5, with 10 positions matching TRBD2. Germline V gives CDR1 SEHNR, CDR2 FQNEAQ (reference sequence). The V gene end was trimmed by 3 bases and the J gene end by 5 bases; junction bases not matched to a gene: 6. CDR3 size: 15 residues. The variable domain in full, completed from reference TRBV7-9 and TRBJ2-5, reads DTGVSQNPRHKITKRGQNVTFRCDPISEHNRLYWYRQTLGQGPEFLTYFQNEAQLEKSRLLSDRFSAERPKGSFSTLEIQRTEQGDSAMYLCASSFPGTSEETQYFGPGTRLLVL.

This clonotype was seen only a few times. This chain links TRBV29-1 with TRBJ2-7; the match to TRBD1 covers 10 bases. Germline values: CDR1 SQVTM, CDR2 ANQGSEA. The CDR3 has 12 residues. V shed 7 bases, J shed 3 bases, and the junction held 3 bases outside the gene matches. DNA of the CDR3: TGCAGCGGATGGACAGGGGGCTACGAGCAGTACTTC. The encoded protein is CSGWTGGYEQYF.

The chain recombines TRBV3-1 with TRBJ2-7; possible D gene TRBD1, 6 bases. In germline, CDR1 is LGHDT, CDR2 YNNKEL (reference sequence). V was pared by 3 bases and J by 0 bases, with 12 bases between. The CDR3 runs 15 residues. The chain's CDR3 is CASSQRGQHSYEQYF. The CDR3 nucleotides read TGTGCCAGCAGCCAGCGTGGACAGCACTCCTACGAGCAGTACTTC.

There are many counts of this clonotype. This chain links TRBV25-1 with TRBJ2-2; D is possibly TRBD2 (6 bases). Trimming pared 8 bases from V and 8 bases from J, leaving 12 bases between. The germline CDR1 and CDR2 sequences are MGHDK and SYGVNS. This CDR3 region has 12 residues. The CDR3 is CASLFGGGELFF. The CDR3 DNA follows: TGTGCCAGCCTATTCGGGGGTGGGGAGCTGTTTTTT.

This clonotype was recorded a few times. This chain joins TRBV7-2 and TRBJ2-5; 9 bases line up with TRBD2. Germline CDR1 SGHTA, CDR2 FQGNSA. The CDR3 sequence is 14 residues long. The J segment lost 5 bases and the V segment lost 5 bases, leaving 6 bases of the junction unmatched. CDR3 in DNA: TGTGCCAGCAGCCTTACTAGCGGGTGGGAGACCCAGTACTTC. Its protein is CASSLTSGWETQYF.

Points on this clonotype: This may come from a read error, since a much larger clone is one base off. The gene calls are TRBV11-1 and TRBJ2-5; 12 bases agree with TRBD2. The CDR3 length is 22 residues. V lost 0 bases, J lost 3 bases, and 20 bases stayed unmatched. Germline lookup yields CDR1 SGHAT and CDR2 FQDESV (reference sequence). The CDR3 reads CASSLAQGLAGGKGYAKETQYF. The CDR3 DNA reads as TGTGCCAGCAGCTTAGCGCAGGGGCTAGCGGGAGGGAAGGGCTACGCTAAAGAGACCCAGTACTTC.

Details on this clonotype: Compared with germline, one end of the junction differs, possibly owing to a read error. This chain connects TRBV12-3 or TRBV12-4 to TRBJ2-7; the match to TRBD1 covers 9 bases. CDR3 length: 13 residues. CDR3 sequence reads: CASSSSPSRTGDF. Written as DNA, the CDR3 is TGTGCCAGCAGTAGTTCTCCATCACGGACAGGGGACTTC.

This clonotype was recorded a few times. This chain uses TRBV19 with TRBJ2-7, with D unclear. Deletions cut 3 bases from V and 5 bases from J, with 5 bases between. The CDR3 runs to 11 residues. The germline CDR1 and CDR2 sequences are LNHDA and SQIVND (reference sequence). CDR3 region: CASSISNEQYF. The CDR3 nucleotides read TGTGCCAGTAGTATCTCGAACGAGCAGTACTTC.

The chain recombines TRBV19 with TRBJ1-2, with 10 nucleotides matching TRBD1. With 10 bases clipped from V and 5 bases from J, the junction kept 4 bases outside the gene matches. CDR1 is LNHDA and CDR2 is SQIVND in the germline V gene (reference sequence). The CDR3 length is 12 residues. The CDR3 coding sequence is TGTGCCACCCGGACAGGGGGGTATGGCTACACCTTC. Encoded protein: CATRTGGYGYTF.

The V gene is TRBV19, the J gene TRBJ2-7; a weak D match, TRBD1 (6 bases). The V end was cut by 5 bases, the J end by 2 bases, with 16 bases between. The CDR3 length is 15 residues. In germline, CDR1 is LNHDA, CDR2 SQIVND (reference sequence). The CDR3 DNA is TGTGCCAGTAGTGGAGCCGGGACACATACCTACGAGCAGTACTTC. This codes for CASSGAGTHTYEQYF. The variable domain in full, completed from reference TRBV19 and TRBJ2-7, reads DGGITQSPKYLFRKEGQNVTLSCEQNLNHDAMYWYRQDPGQGLRLIYYSQIVNDFQKGDIAEGYSVSREKKESFPLTVTSAQKNPTAFYLCASSGAGTHTYEQYFGPGTRLTVT.

The J gene is TRBJ2-5, the V gene TRBV27, with 9 bases lining up with TRBD1. V trimming: 9 bases; J trimming: 1 base; junction bases outside the gene matches: 21. This CDR3 region has 19 residues. CDR1 is MNHEY, CDR2 SMNVEV, per germline (reference sequence). The CDR3 region is CARFSRQGGPAILQETQYF. The DNA of the CDR3 is TGTGCCAGGTTTTCCCGACAGGGGGGGCCCGCGATCCTCCAAGAGACCCAGTACTTC.

This clonotype was detected many times. The rearrangement links TRBV5-1 to TRBJ2-1; 7 bases align to TRBD1. The trim removed 4 bases at V and 15 bases at J, leaving 16 bases unmatched. CDR1 and CDR2 from the germline V gene are SGHRS and YFSETQ. The CDR3 loop spans 14 amino acids. In DNA form, the CDR3 reads TGCGCCAGCAGCATCGGGACAGCTTCTCTTCCGGGGTTCTTC. This gives the protein CASSIGTASLPGFF.

At least ten counts were recorded for this clonotype. CDR3 in DNA: TGCAGTGCTAGTTGGCTAGCGGGAGCTGCGGAGACCCAGTACTTC. Translated: CSASWLAGAAETQYF. The V and J genes are TRBV20-1 and TRBJ2-5; 10 nucleotides agree with TRBD2. The V and J ends lost 3 bases and 5 bases, in that order; junction bases with no gene match: 9. Germline assignment: CDR1 DFQATT and CDR2 SNEGSKA (reference sequence). The CDR3 runs 15 residues.

Only a few counts were recorded for this clonotype. The CDR3 region has the DNA TGCGCCAGCAGCCAAGATTCCTTAAGCGGGTTTAGCAATCAGCCCCAGCATTTT. As protein: CASSQDSLSGFSNQPQHF. The V and J genes are TRBV4-1 and TRBJ1-5; D unresolved. Germline V gene lookup returns CDR1 MGHRA and CDR2 YSYEKL. Trimming took 0 bases from V and 0 from J, leaving 15 bases between them. The CDR3 consists of 18 residues.

This clonotype occurred a few times. V gene TRBV7-9 combines with J gene TRBJ2-1; D gene uncertain. The germline gives CDR1 SEHNR, CDR2 FQNEAQ (reference sequence). V was clipped by 5 bases and J by 12 bases, with 14 bases between them. This CDR3 is 12 amino acids long. The CDR3 loop is CASSLIPTGQFF. In nucleotides, the CDR3 is TGTGCCAGCAGCCTTATACCGACGGGGCAGTTCTTC.

A word on this clonotype: One end of the junction is discordant with germline, which a read error may explain. The V gene is TRBV28, the J gene TRBJ1-6; the D is unclear. CDR1 is MDHEN and CDR2 is SYDVKM in the germline V gene. This CDR3 is 13 amino acids long. This chain's CDR3 is CASSLIQASALHF. As DNA, the CDR3 is TGTGCCAGCAGTTTAATCCAGGCTTCAGCCCTCCACTTT.

The rearrangement uses TRBV6-1 and TRBJ1-2, with 7 bases identical to TRBD1. Germline values: CDR1 MNHNS, CDR2 SASEGT. The trim removed 4 bases at V and 1 base at J, leaving 6 bases unmatched. This CDR3 is built from 15 residues. CDR3 DNA sequence: TGTGCCAGCAGTGGACAGGGAGGAGATAACTATGGCTACACCTTC. Its protein is CASSGQGGDNYGYTF.

The count of this clonotype is one. The V and J genes are TRBV20-1 and TRBJ1-5; a possible D gene is TRBD1 (5 bases). Trimming removed 6 bases from V and 3 bases from J, with 12 bases in between. Germline lookup yields CDR1 DFQATT and CDR2 SNEGSKA (reference sequence). The CDR3 covers 13 residues. CDR3 protein: CSAADSPNQPQHF. The CDR3, as DNA: TGCAGTGCCGCTGACAGCCCCAATCAGCCCCAGCATTTT.